This TCR beta chain is from a study of T cells after yellow fever vaccination. Overall study context: Where fractions had low cell numbers, libraries were prepared from them with the SMART-Seq v4 Ultra Low Input RNA kit. General study results and limits: The study re-detected most primary-vaccination clones after the booster (approximately 97% CD4, roughly 85% CD8). Only a small proportion of the clonotypes turned up in both the CD4 and the CD8 compartments, likely arising from convergent recombination.

Generation of TCR cDNA used 5'RACE template switching (which added a universal primer site and UMIs). One entry per CDR3 protein results from TCRdb running MiXCR on the 5' RACE reads. Seen here are about 580,000 distinct CDR3 sequences, less than 20% observed once, and the top ten hold approximately 15%. This clonotype was picked up a small number of times. Its antigen is currently unknown. Germline-derived CDR1 and CDR2 are SGHRS and YFSETQ. V lost 4 bases to trimming and J lost 3 bases, with 10 bases between them. The CDR3 is made up of 13 amino acids. The genes are TRBV5-1 and TRBJ1-2; D possibly corresponds to TRBD1 (6 bases). The source of this sequence is a man aged 18 to 29 who received the YFV17D yellow fever vaccine. Here the sequenced sample was PBMCs, taken 5 to 6 days after the first yellow fever vaccination. CDR3 DNA sequence: TGCGCCAGCAGCACGGGACACGACTATGGCTACACCTTC. Translation gives CASSTGHDYGYTF.